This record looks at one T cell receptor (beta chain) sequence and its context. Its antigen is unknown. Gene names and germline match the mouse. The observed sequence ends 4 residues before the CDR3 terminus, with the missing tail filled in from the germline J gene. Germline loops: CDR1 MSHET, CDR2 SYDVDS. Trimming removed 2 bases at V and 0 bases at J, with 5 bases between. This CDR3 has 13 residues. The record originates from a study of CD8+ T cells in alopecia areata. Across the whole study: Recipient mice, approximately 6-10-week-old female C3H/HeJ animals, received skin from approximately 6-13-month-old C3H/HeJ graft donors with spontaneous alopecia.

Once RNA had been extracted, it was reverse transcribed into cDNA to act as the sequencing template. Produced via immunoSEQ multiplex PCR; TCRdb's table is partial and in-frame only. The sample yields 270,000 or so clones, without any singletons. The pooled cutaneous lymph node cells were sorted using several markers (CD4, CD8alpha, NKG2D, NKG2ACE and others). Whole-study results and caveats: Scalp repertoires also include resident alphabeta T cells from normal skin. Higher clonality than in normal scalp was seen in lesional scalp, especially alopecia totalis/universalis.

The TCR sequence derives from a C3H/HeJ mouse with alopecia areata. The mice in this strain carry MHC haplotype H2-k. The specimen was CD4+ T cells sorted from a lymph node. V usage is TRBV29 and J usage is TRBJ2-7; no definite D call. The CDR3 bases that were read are TGTGCTAGCAGTTTACGCAGCTCCTAT. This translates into CASSLRSSY. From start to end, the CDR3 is CASSLRSSYEQYF.